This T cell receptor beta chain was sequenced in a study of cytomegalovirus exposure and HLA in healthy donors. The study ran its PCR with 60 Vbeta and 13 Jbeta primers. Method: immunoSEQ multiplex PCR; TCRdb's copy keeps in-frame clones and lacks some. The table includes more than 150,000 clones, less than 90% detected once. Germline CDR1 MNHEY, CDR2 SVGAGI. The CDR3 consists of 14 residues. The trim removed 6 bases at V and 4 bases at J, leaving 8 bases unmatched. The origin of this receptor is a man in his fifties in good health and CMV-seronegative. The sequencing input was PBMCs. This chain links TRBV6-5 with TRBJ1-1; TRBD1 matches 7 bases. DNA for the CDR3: TGTGCCAGCAGGAAGGGACAGCTATTCACTGAAGCTTTCTTT. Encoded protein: CASRKGQLFTEAFF.